The 20 T cell receptor beta chains listed next were all sequenced from one sample in a study of T-cell reconstitution after alpha-beta-depleted transplantation in children. Unique molecular identifiers tagged the TCRbeta library. TCRdb passed the PCR reads through MiXCR, listing each CDR3 protein once. The sample shows around 410,000 distinct CDR3 sequences, about a tenth of them seen only once. The sequencing here drew on PBMCs from the stem cell graft donor, taken from the stem cell graft. The source is a human donor who donated a stem cell graft to a child with acute myeloid leukemia.

This clonotype was observed at least ten times. V and J are TRBV6-6 and TRBJ2-1; TRBD1 matches at 10 bases. Germline CDR1 and CDR2: MNHNY and SVGAGI (reference sequence). The CDR3 spans 15 residues. Trimming at V came to 9 bases and at J to 2 bases, leaving 7 bases not matched to a gene. CDR3 region: CASSWGQGTYNEQFF. The CDR3 DNA reads TGTGCCAGTTCTTGGGGACAGGGGACCTACAATGAGCAGTTCTTC.

This clonotype appeared many times. The chain is built from TRBV12-3 or TRBV12-4 and TRBJ2-3; no firm D call. Trimming pared 4 bases from V and 1 base from J, leaving 6 bases between. CDR3 length: 13 amino acids. This chain's CDR3 is CASSSAGTDTQYF. The CDR3 DNA reads as TGTGCCAGCAGTTCTGCGGGCACAGATACGCAGTATTTT.

A few counts support this clonotype. This chain uses TRBV9 with TRBJ2-5; 15 bases align to TRBD2. CDR3 length: 16 amino acids. Losses at the gene ends were 2 bases for V and 4 bases for J; bases not matched to a gene: 3. Germline assignment: CDR1 SGDLS and CDR2 YYNGEE. The DNA for the CDR3 is TGTGCCAGCAGCGTCAGGGGACTAGCGGGAGGAGAGACCCAGTACTTC. Translation: CASSVRGLAGGETQYF.

This clonotype showed up just a few times. The genes are TRBV12-3 or TRBV12-4 and TRBJ1-2; D remains ambiguous. There are 13 residues in the CDR3. V was cut by 3 bases and J by 8 bases, with 13 bases left in between. DNA of the CDR3: TGTGCCAGCAGTTTTAGCGGGGAAGGAGGCTACACCTTC. Translated, it gives CASSFSGEGGYTF.

This clonotype was picked up a small number of times. V usage is TRBV7-2 and J usage is TRBJ2-5; 14 bases match TRBD2. The CDR3 contains 16 residues. Germline CDR1 reads SGHTA; CDR2 reads FQGNSA. V lost 5 bases, J lost 2 bases, and 4 bases stayed unmatched. In DNA form, the CDR3 reads TGTGCCAGCAGCAACCGACTAGCGGGAGGGCAAGAGACCCAGTACTTC. This gives the protein CASSNRLAGGQETQYF.

The CDR3 here is CASSPPGAPYEQYF. CDR3 nucleotides: TGCGCCAGCAGCCCCCCCGGGGCGCCTTACGAGCAGTACTTC. The J gene is TRBJ2-7, the V gene TRBV5-1; D possibly uses TRBD1 or TRBD2 (5 bases each). V lost 4 bases and J lost 4, with 15 bases in between. This CDR3 contains 14 residues. Germline lookup yields CDR1 SGHRS and CDR2 YFSETQ.

This clonotype was counted only a few times. The chain joins TRBV5-1 to TRBJ2-1, with D hard to call. The germline V gene has CDR1 SGHRS and CDR2 YFSETQ. The V end was cut by 0 bases, the J end by 8 bases, with 6 bases between. The CDR3 totals 12 residues. The CDR3 DNA reads as TGCGCCAGCAGCTTGGTGTTCGATGAGCAGTTCTTC. Protein: CASSLVFDEQFF.

The chain employs TRBV20-1 and TRBJ2-7, with D perhaps TRBD1 or TRBD2 (5 bases each). CDR1 DFQATT and CDR2 SNEGSKA come from the germline V gene (reference sequence). The V end was cut by 5 bases, the J end by 4 bases, with 18 bases between. The CDR3 length is 14 residues. The CDR3: CSAWGEGPWYEQYV. The CDR3 region has the DNA TGCAGTGCTTGGGGTGAGGGACCCTGGTACGAGCAGTACGTC.

J is TRBJ2-5 and V is TRBV29-1; D is perhaps TRBD2 (5 bases). Germline values: CDR1 SQVTM, CDR2 ANQGSEA. V was cut by 6 bases and J by 0 bases, with 14 bases left in between. The CDR3 length is 14 residues. The DNA of the CDR3 is TGCAGCGTGGACTTATTGGCGGACCAAGAGACCCAGTACTTC. It is translated as CSVDLLADQETQYF. Based on the CDR3 plus reference TRBV29-1 and TRBJ2-5, the full variable domain is SAVISQKPSRDICQRGTSLTIQCQVDSQVTMMFWYRQQPGQSLTLIATANQGSEATYESGFVIDKFPISRPNLTFSTLTVSNMSPEDSSIYLCSVDLLADQETQYFGPGTRLLVL.

A note on this clonotype: A much larger clone sits a single nucleotide away, making a read error possible. This chain uses TRBV6-1 with TRBJ2-2; 9 bases align to TRBD1. Germline V CDR1 and CDR2: MNHNS, SASEGT. The ends lost 7 bases at V and 1 base at J; junction bases unmatched: 1. The CDR3 runs to 14 residues. CDR3 sequence (DNA): TGTGCCAGCATGGGACAGGGGAACACCGGGGAGCTGTTTTTT. This codes for CASMGQGNTGELFF.

This clonotype was observed at least ten times. This sequence joins TRBV10-3 and TRBJ2-2; D uncertain. CDR3 length equals 13 residues. V was trimmed by 9 bases and J by 4 bases, leaving 12 bases between them. Germline assignment: CDR1 ENHRY and CDR2 SYGVKD. Here the CDR3 reads CAILSYGTGELFF. The CDR3 nucleotides are TGTGCCATTCTTTCTTACGGCACCGGGGAGCTGTTTTTT.

The genes are TRBV20-1 and TRBJ2-1, with 10 nucleotides matching TRBD1. The J segment lost 5 bases and the V segment lost 6 bases, leaving 10 bases of the junction unmatched. This CDR3 comprises 15 residues. Germline V gene data show CDR1 as DFQATT and CDR2 as SNEGSKA (reference sequence). CDR3 amino acids: CSAQVGTGDHNEQFF. The DNA of the CDR3 is TGCAGTGCCCAAGTCGGGACAGGGGACCACAATGAGCAGTTCTTC.

V is TRBV12-3 or TRBV12-4 and J is TRBJ2-7, with D possibly matching TRBD1 (6 bases). Trimming shortened V by 3 bases and J by 3 bases, and 12 bases separated the two germline ends. CDR3 length: 14 amino acids. This chain's CDR3 is CASSFQGPDYEQYF. CDR3 bases: TGTGCCAGCAGTTTCCAGGGGCCGGACTACGAGCAGTACTTC.

This clonotype turned up a few times. The chain joins TRBV14 to TRBJ2-1; 7 nucleotides align to TRBD2. The junction had 7 bases not matched to a gene; V was cut back by 0 bases and J by 5 bases. CDR3 length: 16 amino acids. The germline V gene has CDR1 SGHDN and CDR2 FVKESK. This chain's CDR3 is CASSQEPGRFNNEQFF. The CDR3 DNA sequence: TGTGCCAGCAGCCAAGAACCCGGGAGGTTCAACAATGAGCAGTTCTTC.

This clonotype was counted many times. The rearrangement joins TRBV27 to TRBJ2-1; perhaps TRBD1 as D (5 bases). The CDR3 runs 12 residues. V was trimmed by 1 base and J by 8 bases, leaving 6 bases between them. Germline CDR1 MNHEY, CDR2 SMNVEV (reference sequence). CDR3 coding DNA: TGTGCCAGCAGTTTATTAGGGGATGAGCAGTTCTTC. This translates into CASSLLGDEQFF.

This clonotype was recorded at least ten times. The CDR3 spells CASSLDRGGYGYTF. In nucleotides, the CDR3 is TGTGCCAGCAGCCTGGACAGGGGAGGCTATGGCTACACCTTC. The chain combines TRBV11-2 with TRBJ1-2; 9 bases line up with TRBD1. The CDR3 runs to 14 residues. The germline CDR1 and CDR2 sequences are SGHAT and FQNNGV. The J segment lost 4 bases and the V segment lost 5 bases, leaving 5 bases of the junction unmatched.

Only a few counts were recorded for this clonotype. The rearrangement links TRBV6-1 to TRBJ1-1, with 9 bases matching TRBD1. V shed 6 bases and J 4 bases; nucleotides not matched to a gene: 15. The CDR3 runs to 17 residues. Germline assignment: CDR1 MNHNS and CDR2 SASEGT. CDR3 coding DNA: TGTGCCAGCAGAGCGGGACAGGGAATTGAGTGGGGCACTGAAGCTTTCTTT. Amino acids: CASRAGQGIEWGTEAFF.

The sample holds a few counts of this clonotype. The chain uses TRBV5-5 and TRBJ1-6; no reliable D call. With 6 bases removed from V and 6 bases from J, the gap between germline ends came to 10 bases. The germline gives CDR1 SGHKS, CDR2 YYEKEE (reference sequence). The CDR3 totals 13 residues. The CDR3 spells CASKTDLNSPLHF. DNA of the CDR3: TGTGCCAGCAAAACGGACCTTAATTCACCCCTCCACTTT.

This clonotype was observed many times. The chain recombines TRBV5-1 with TRBJ2-2, with D unclear. Looked up from germline, CDR1 is SGHRS and CDR2 is YFSETQ. Trimming took 2 bases from V and 7 from J, leaving 12 bases between them. CDR3 length: 14 amino acids. The CDR3 sequence: CASSLIRGDGELFF. DNA of the CDR3: TGCGCCAGCAGCTTAATAAGAGGAGACGGGGAGCTGTTTTTT.

The rearrangement links TRBV12-3 or TRBV12-4 to TRBJ1-6; D gene ambiguous. Between the trimmed V and J ends, which lost 4 bases and 7 bases, there was a span of 2 bases. This CDR3 has 11 amino acids. The CDR3 reads CASSYNSPLHF. The CDR3 DNA reads TGTGCCAGCAGTTACAATTCACCCCTCCACTTT.